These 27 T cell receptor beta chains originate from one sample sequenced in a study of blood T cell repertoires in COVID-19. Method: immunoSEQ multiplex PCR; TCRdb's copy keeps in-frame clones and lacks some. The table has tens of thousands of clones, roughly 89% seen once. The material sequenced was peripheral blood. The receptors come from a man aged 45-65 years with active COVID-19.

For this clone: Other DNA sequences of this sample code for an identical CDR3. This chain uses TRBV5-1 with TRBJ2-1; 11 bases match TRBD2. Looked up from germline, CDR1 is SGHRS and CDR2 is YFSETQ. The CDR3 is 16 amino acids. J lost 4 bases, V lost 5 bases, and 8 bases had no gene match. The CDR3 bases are TGCGCCAGCAGTCTTGGAACTAGCGGGGGATACAATGAGCAGTTCTTC. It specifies CASSLGTSGGYNEQFF.

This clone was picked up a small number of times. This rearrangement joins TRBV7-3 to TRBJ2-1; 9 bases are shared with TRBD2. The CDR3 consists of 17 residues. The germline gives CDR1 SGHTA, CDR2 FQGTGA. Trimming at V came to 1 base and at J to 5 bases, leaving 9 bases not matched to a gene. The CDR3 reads CASSLKAGGLMDNEQFF. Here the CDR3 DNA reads TGTGCCAGCAGCTTAAAGGCGGGGGGGCTCATGGACAATGAGCAGTTCTTC.

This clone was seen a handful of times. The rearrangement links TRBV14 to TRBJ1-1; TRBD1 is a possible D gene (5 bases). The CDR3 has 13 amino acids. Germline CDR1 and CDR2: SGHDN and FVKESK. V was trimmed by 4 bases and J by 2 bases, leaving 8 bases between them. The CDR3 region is CASSRGRNTEAFF. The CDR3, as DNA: TGTGCCAGCAGCCGGGGCAGAAACACTGAAGCTTTCTTT.

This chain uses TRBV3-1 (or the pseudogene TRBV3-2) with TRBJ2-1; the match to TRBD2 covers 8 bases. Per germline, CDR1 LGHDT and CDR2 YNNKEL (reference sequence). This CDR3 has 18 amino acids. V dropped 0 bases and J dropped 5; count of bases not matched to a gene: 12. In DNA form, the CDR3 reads TGTGCCAGCAGCCAAGATAGGGTCGGGGGGGTAGTTGACAATGAGCAGTTCTTC. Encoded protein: CASSQDRVGGVVDNEQFF.

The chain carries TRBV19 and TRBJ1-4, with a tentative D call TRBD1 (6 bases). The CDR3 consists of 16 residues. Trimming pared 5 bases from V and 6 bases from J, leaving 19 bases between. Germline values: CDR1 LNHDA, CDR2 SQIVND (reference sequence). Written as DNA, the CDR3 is TGTGCCAGTAGTCCGACCACCGACAGGCCGGATGAAAAACTGTTTTTT. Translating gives CASSPTTDRPDEKLFF.

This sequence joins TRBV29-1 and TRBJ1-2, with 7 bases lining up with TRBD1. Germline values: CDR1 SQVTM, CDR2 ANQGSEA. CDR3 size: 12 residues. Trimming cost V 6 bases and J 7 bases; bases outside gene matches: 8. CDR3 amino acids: CSVEGAPGGYTF. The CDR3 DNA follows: TGCAGCGTCGAGGGGGCCCCCGGTGGCTACACCTTC.

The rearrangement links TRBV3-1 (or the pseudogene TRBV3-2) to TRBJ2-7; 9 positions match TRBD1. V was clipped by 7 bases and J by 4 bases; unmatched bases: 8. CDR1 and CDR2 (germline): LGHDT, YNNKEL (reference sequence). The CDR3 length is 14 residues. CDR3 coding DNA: TGTGCCAGCAAAGGGACAGGGAGTTTTTACGAGCAGTACTTC. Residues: CASKGTGSFYEQYF.

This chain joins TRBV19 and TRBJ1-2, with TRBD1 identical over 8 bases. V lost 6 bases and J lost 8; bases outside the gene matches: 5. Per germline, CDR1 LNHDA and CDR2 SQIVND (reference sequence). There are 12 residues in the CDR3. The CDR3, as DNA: TGTGCCAGTAGGGACAGGGTGTACGGCTACACCTTC. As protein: CASRDRVYGYTF.

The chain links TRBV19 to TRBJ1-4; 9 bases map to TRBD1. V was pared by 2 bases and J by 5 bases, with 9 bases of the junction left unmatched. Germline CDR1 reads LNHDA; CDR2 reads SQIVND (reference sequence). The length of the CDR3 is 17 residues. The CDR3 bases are TGTGCCAGTAGTATACTGATCCGGGGGACAGGGAATGAAAAACTGTTTTTT. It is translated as CASSILIRGTGNEKLFF.

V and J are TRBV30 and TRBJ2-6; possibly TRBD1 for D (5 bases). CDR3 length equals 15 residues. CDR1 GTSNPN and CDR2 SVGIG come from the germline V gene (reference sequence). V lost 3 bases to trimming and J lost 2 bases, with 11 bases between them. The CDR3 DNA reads TGTGCCTGGAGCCGCGTGGGGCCTGGGGCCAACGTCCTGACTTTC. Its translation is CAWSRVGPGANVLTF.

CDR3 residues: CASSPPTYNEQFF. CDR3 nucleotide sequence: TGTGCCAGCAGCCCTCCTACCTACAATGAGCAGTTCTTC. The rearrangement links TRBV5-4 to TRBJ2-1; D is uncertain. The germline gives CDR1 SGHNT, CDR2 YYREEE (reference sequence). Deletions cut 4 bases from V and 2 bases from J, with 7 bases between. CDR3 length: 13 residues.

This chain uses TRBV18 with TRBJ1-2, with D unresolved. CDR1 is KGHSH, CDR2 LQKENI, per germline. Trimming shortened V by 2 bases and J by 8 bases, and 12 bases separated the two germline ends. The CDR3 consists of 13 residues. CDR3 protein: CASSPNTAGGYTF. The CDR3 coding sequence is TGTGCCAGCTCACCAAACACAGCAGGAGGCTACACCTTC.

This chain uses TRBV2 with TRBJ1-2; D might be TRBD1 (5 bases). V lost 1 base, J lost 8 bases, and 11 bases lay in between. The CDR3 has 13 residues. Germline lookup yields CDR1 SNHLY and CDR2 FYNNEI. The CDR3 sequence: CASSEESGKGYTF. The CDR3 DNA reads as TGTGCCAGCAGTGAAGAGTCAGGGAAAGGCTACACCTTC. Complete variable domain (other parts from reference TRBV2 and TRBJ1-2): EPEVTQTPSHQVTQMGQEVILRCVPISNHLYFYWYRQILGQKVEFLVSFYNNEISEKSEIFDDQFSVERPDGSNFTLKIRSTKLEDSAMYFCASSEESGKGYTFGSGTRLTVV.

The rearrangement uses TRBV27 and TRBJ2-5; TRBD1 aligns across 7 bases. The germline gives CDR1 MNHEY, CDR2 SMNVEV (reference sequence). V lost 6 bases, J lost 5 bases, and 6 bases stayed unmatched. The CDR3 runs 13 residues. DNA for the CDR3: TGTGCCAGCAGCTTACAGGGGATGGAGACCCAGTACTTC. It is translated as CASSLQGMETQYF.

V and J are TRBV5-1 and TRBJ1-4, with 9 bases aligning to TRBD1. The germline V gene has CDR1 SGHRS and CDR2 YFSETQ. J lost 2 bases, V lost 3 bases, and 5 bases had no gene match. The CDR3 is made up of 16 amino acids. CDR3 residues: CASSSGTGTTNEKLFF. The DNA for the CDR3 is TGCGCCAGCAGCTCCGGGACAGGGACGACTAATGAAAAACTGTTTTTT.

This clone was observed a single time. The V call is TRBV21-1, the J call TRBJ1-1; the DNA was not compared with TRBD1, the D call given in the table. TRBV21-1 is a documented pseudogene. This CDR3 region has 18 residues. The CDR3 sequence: CASSSRNRTVIMNTEAFF. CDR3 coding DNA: TGTGCCAGCAGCTCCCGAAACAGGACAGTAATAATGAACACTGAAGCTTTCTTT.

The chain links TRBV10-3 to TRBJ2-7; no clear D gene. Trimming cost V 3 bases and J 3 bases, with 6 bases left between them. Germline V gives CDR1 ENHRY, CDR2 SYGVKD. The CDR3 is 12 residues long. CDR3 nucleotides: TGTGCCATCAGTGACAGGATCTACGAGCAGTACTTC. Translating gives CAISDRIYEQYF.

CDR3 nucleotides: TGTGCCAGCAGCCAAGATCCCCAGGGGGGCACCGGGGAGCTGTTTTTT. Translation: CASSQDPQGGTGELFF. The chain employs TRBV4-2 and TRBJ2-2; a possible D gene is TRBD1 (7 bases). The CDR3 is 16 residues long. Trimming cost V 0 bases and J 4 bases, with 12 bases left between them. Germline V gene data show CDR1 as LGHNA and CDR2 as YNFKEQ.

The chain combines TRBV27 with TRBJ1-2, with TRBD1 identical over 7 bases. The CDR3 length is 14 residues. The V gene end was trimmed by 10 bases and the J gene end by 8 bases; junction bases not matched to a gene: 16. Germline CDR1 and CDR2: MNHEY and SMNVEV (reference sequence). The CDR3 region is CATKTLSTGLGYTF. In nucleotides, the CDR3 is TGTGCCACCAAAACCCTATCGACAGGGTTGGGCTACACCTTC.

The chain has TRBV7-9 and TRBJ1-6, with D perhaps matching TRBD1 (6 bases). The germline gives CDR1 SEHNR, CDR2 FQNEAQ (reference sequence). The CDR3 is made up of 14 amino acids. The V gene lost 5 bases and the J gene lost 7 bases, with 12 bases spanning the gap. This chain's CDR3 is CASSPGQNNSPLHF. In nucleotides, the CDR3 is TGTGCCAGCAGCCCCGGACAGAACAATTCACCCCTCCACTTT.

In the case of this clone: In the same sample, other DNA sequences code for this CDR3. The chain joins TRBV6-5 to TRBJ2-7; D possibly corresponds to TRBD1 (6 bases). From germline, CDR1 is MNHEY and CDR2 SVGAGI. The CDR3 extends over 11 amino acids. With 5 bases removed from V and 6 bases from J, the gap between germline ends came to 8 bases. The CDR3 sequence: CASSLRGEQYF. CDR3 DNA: TGTGCCAGCAGTCTCAGGGGCGAGCAGTACTTC.

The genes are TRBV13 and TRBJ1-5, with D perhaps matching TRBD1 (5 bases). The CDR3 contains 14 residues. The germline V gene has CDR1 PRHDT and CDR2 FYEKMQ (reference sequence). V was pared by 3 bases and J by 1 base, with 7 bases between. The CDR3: CASSLAGSNQPQHF. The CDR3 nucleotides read TGTGCCAGCAGCTTGGCAGGGAGCAATCAGCCCCAGCATTTT.

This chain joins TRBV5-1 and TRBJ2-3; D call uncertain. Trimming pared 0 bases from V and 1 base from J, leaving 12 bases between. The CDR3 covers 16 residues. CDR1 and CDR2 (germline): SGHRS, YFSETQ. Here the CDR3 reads CASSLGAWLGTDTQYF. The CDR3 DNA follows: TGCGCCAGCAGCTTGGGAGCGTGGCTGGGCACAGATACGCAGTATTTT.

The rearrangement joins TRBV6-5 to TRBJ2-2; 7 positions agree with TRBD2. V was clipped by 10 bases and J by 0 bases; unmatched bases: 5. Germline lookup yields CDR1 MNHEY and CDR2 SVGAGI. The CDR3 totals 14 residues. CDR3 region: CATSREANTGELFF. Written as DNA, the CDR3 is TGTGCCACATCTCGGGAGGCGAACACCGGGGAGCTGTTTTTT.

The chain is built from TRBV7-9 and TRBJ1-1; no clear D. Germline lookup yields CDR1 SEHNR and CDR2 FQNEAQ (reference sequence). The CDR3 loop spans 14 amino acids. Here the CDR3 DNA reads TGTGCTACCGGGGTTAAGGCGATGAACACTGAAGCTTTCTTT. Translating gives CATGVKAMNTEAFF.

DNA of the CDR3: TGTGCCAGCAGTCGGCCCCCAGGGATGAGAGGTGGCTACACCTTC. It translates to CASSRPPGMRGGYTF. This chain links TRBV6-2 or TRBV6-3 with TRBJ1-2, with D possibly matching TRBD1 (5 bases). V was cut by 5 bases and J by 7 bases, with 20 bases left in between. Per germline, CDR1 MNHEY and CDR2 SVGEGT. There are 15 residues in the CDR3.

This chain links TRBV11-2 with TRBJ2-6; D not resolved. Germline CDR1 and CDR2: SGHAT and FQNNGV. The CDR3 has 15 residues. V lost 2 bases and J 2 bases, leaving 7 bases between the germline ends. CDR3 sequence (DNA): TGTGCCAGCAGCTTATCAGATACTGGGGCCAACGTCCTGACTTTC. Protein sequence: CASSLSDTGANVLTF.